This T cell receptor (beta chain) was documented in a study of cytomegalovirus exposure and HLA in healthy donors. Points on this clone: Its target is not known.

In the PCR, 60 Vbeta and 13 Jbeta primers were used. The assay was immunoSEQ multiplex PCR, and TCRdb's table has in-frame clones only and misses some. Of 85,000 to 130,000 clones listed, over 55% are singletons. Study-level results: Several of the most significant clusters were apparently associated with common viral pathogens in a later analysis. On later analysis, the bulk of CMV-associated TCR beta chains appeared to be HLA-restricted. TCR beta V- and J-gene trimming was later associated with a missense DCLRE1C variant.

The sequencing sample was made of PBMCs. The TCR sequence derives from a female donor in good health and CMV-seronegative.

The CDR3 spells CASSLGTANTGELFF. The DNA of the CDR3 is TGTGCCAGCAGCCTGGGGACAGCCAACACCGGGGAGCTGTTTTTT. This chain links TRBV7-6 with TRBJ2-2; TRBD1 matches 7 bases. The germline V gene has CDR1 SGHVS and CDR2 FNYEAQ. The CDR3 extends over 15 amino acids. J was trimmed by 2 bases and V by 5 bases; bases with no gene match: 5.